This T cell receptor (beta chain) was obtained from a study of Graves' ophthalmopathy and Graves' hyperthyroidism. Study-wide context: Before any treatment, peripheral blood was taken at the initial diagnosis.

Study results and limitations: Built on 13 signatures, a model told ophthalmopathy apart from stable hyperthyroidism with approximately 85% sensitivity and 75% to 82% specificity. Blood also held most thyroid clonotypes expanded above 0.001 frequency.

CDR1 and CDR2 (germline): SQVTM, ANQGSEA. V was pared by 6 bases and J by 2 bases, with 13 bases between. The CDR3 is 13 amino acids. It was on clinical symptoms, serum thyroxine, TRAb, thyroid ultrasound and orbital computed tomography that diagnosis relied. This clonotype was counted a few times. Its antigen is undetermined. RNA transcripts served as template for amplifying TCR beta CDR3 sequences. HTBI primers were used in a first-round RT-PCR, which preceded a second-round multiplex PCR. TCRdb fed the multiplex PCR reads into MiXCR, producing one record per CDR3 protein. This sample has 200,000 to 250,000 distinct CDR3 sequences, with around 45% found just once.

The TCR sequence derives from an adult man with Graves' ophthalmopathy. The V gene is TRBV29-1, the J gene TRBJ1-1, with a weak D call TRBD1 (6 bases). Material: peripheral blood. The CDR3 loop reads CSVPGGPNTEAFF. DNA for the CDR3: TGCAGCGTCCCTGGGGGGCCTAACACTGAAGCTTTCTTT.